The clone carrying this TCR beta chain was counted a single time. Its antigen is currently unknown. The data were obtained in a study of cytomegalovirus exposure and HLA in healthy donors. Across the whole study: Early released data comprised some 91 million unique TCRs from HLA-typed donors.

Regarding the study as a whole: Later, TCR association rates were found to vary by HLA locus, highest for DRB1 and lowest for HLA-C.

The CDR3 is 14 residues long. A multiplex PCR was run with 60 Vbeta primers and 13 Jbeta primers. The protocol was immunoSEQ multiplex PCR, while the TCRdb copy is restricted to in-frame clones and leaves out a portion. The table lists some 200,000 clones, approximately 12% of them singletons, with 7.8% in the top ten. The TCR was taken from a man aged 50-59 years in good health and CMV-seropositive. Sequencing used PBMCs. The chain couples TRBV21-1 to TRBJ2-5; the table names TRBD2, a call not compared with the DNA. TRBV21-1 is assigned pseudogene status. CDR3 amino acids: CAGIAGGRGETQYF. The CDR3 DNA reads TGTGCCGGCATAGCGGGGGGCCGTGGAGAGACCCAGTACTTC.